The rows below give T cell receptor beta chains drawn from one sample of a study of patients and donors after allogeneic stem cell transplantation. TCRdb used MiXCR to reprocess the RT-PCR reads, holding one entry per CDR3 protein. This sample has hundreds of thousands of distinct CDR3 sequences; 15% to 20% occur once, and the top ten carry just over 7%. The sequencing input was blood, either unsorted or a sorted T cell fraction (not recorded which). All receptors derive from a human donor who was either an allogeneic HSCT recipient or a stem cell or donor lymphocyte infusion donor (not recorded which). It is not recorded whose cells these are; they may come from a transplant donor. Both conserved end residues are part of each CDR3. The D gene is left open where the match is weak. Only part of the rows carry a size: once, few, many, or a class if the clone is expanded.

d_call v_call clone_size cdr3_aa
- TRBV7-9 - CASRWDTGELFF
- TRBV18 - CASSPPSGFAGETQYF
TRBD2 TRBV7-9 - CASSLYGTSATDTQYF
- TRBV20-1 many CSARDWESDTQYF
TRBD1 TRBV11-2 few CASSYGQGARETQYF
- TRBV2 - CASSEAESGLASGNTIYF
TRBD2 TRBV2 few CASSAGLADEQFF
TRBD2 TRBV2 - CASILAGENRDEQFF
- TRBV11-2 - CASSLEGLGAGPNTDTQYF
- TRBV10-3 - CAILSRAVHSGNTIYF
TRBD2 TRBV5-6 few CASSLGRGGTRATDTQYF
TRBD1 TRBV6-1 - CASRNRDRGGYTF
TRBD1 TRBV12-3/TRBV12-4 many CASSTTGTGYSPLHF
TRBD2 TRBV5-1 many CASSPYPSGGADTQYF
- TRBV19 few CASSIAQGSGQPQHF
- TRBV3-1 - CASSLRMLGAQEYTF
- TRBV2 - CASSEMSSNQPQHF
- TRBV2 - CASAPEGSTGELFF
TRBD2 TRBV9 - CASSVAGVENTGELFF
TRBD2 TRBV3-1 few CASSLGLGERETQYF
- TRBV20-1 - CSASFGTRETQYF
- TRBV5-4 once CASSFLGHSPGEQYF
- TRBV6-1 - CASSEIRGGYGYTF
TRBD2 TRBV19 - CASSPYLGGTLREQYF
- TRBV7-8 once CASSLGFKPTEAFF
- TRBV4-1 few CASSQDFNEAFF
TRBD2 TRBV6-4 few CASIAGGQETQYF
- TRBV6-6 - CASSYGEKLFF
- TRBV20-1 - CSARGGRGSYNSPLHF
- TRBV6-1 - CASSDSTGELFF
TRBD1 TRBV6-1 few CSSRGGSDQPQHF
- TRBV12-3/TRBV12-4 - CASSFAVNNQPQHF
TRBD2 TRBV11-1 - CASSLGRVVRTSGPSSYNEQFF
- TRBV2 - CASRNQGTDEQFF
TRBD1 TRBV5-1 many CASSFDRGNTEAFF
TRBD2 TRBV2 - CASSYRLADEQYF